The present entry profiles one T cell receptor beta chain with its context. These data originate in a study of cytomegalovirus exposure and HLA in healthy donors. A multiplex PCR was run with 60 Vbeta primers and 13 Jbeta primers. Generated by immunoSEQ multiplex PCR, the TCRdb table keeps only in-frame clones and is missing some. In the table there are about 180,000 clones, around 79% of which are singletons. V lost 5 bases, J lost 4 bases, and 13 bases stayed unmatched. The CDR3 contains 16 residues. Germline values: CDR1 MGHRA, CDR2 YSYEKL. This chain connects TRBV4-1 to TRBJ1-1; 7 positions match TRBD1. Sample: PBMCs. This TCR was recovered from a man aged 35-49 years in good health and CMV-seropositive. The DNA of the CDR3 is TGCGCCAGCAGCTTCCGACAGGGCGGTACGAGCACTGAAGCTTTCTTT. Its protein product is CASSFRQGGTSTEAFF.